Listed below are T cell receptor beta chains from one sample, sequenced in a study of blood T cell repertoires in COVID-19. TCRdb's table, derived via immunoSEQ multiplex PCR, lists solely in-frame clones and lacks some. Of hundreds of thousands of clones listed, around nine tenths were seen once; the top ten hold 1% to 1.5%. Sequencing was carried out using peripheral blood. These receptors all come from a man in his 70s with acute or convalescent COVID-19. Each CDR3 is given with its conserved first and last residue. A D gene is named only where the DNA matches it firmly. Where a row states a size, it is once, few, many or the class of an expanded clone; other rows omit it.

v_gene	j_gene	d_gene	abundance	CDR3aa	CDR3nt
TRBV21-1	TRBJ2-1	NA	NA	CASSIYGQPLPNEQFF	TGTGCCAGCAGCATCTATGGACAGCCTCTCCCCAATGAGCAGTTCTTC
TRBV24-1	TRBJ2-1	NA	NA	CATSDPRGGTYNEQFF	TGTGCCACCAGTGATCCGCGCGGGGGCACCTACAATGAGCAGTTCTTC
TRBV11-2	TRBJ2-3	TRBD2	NA	CASSLAGGRGPYTQYF	TGTGCCAGCAGCTTGGCGGGGGGGCGGGGCCCCTATACGCAGTATTTT
TRBV7-2	TRBJ2-1	NA	NA	CASSRDAGILYNEQFF	TGTGCCAGCAGCCGGGACGCGGGGATACTCTACAATGAGCAGTTCTTC
TRBV5-4	TRBJ2-7	NA	NA	CASSYGDEQYF	TGTGCCAGCAGTTACGGGGACGAGCAGTACTTC
TRBV5-6	TRBJ2-1	NA	NA	CASSLTVNNEQFF	TGTGCCAGCAGCTTAACAGTTAACAATGAGCAGTTCTTC
TRBV6-6	TRBJ1-6	NA	NA	CASSYGGPGDNSPLHF	TGTGCCAGCAGTTACGGTGGGCCAGGGGACAATTCACCCCTCCACTTT
TRBV13	TRBJ2-1	TRBD2	once	CASSFGGRAGGEQFF	TGTGCCAGCAGCTTTGGCGGGAGGGCAGGGGGAGAGCAGTTCTTC
TRBV9	TRBJ1-2	NA	NA	CASSVGGIYGYTF	TGTGCCAGCAGCGTAGGAGGGATATATGGCTACACCTTC
TRBV2	TRBJ1-1	TRBD1	NA	CASSAGGSEAFF	TGTGCCAGCAGCGCAGGGGGCTCTGAAGCTTTCTTT
TRBV14	TRBJ1-3	NA	NA	CASSQGGFGNTIYF	TGTGCCAGCAGCCAGGGGGGGTTTGGAAACACCATATATTTT
TRBV11-3	TRBJ2-1	NA	NA	CASSQYSSSYNEQFF	TGTGCCAGCAGCCAGTACAGCTCCTCCTACAATGAGCAGTTCTTC
TRBV7-6	TRBJ2-1	TRBD1	NA	CASSLLFGGQGARNEQFF	TGTGCCAGCAGCTTATTATTTGGGGGACAGGGGGCACGCAATGAGCAGTTCTTC
TRBV5-8	TRBJ2-7	TRBD1	NA	CASSSGVGQGAYEQYF	TGTGCCAGCAGCTCCGGGGTGGGACAGGGGGCCTACGAGCAGTACTTC
TRBV28	TRBJ2-5	TRBD2	NA	CASSFLGGGDHQETQYF	TGTGCCAGCAGTTTCCTCGGGGGAGGGGACCACCAAGAGACCCAGTACTTC
TRBV12-3/TRBV12-4	TRBJ1-2	TRBD1	NA	CASRLSGGGYTF	TGTGCCAGCAGACTTTCAGGGGGGGGCTACACCTTC
TRBV3-1/TRBV3-2	TRBJ1-2	NA	NA	CASSPRTGANYGYTF	TGTGCCAGCAGCCCGAGGACGGGAGCTAACTATGGCTACACCTTC
TRBV24-1	TRBJ2-1	NA	NA	CATSADLGQGDNNEQFF	TGTGCCACCAGTGCCGACCTGGGGCAGGGTGATAACAATGAGCAGTTCTTC
TRBV4-3	TRBJ1-3	TRBD1	once	CASSPTPYRGGSGNTIYF	TGCGCCAGCAGCCCAACACCATACAGGGGGGGTTCTGGAAACACCATATATTTT
TRBV27	TRBJ1-1	NA	once	CASSLLDRNTEAFF	TGTGCCAGCAGTTTACTAGACAGGAACACTGAAGCTTTCTTT
TRBV3-1/TRBV3-2	TRBJ2-4	NA	NA	CASSPGLAKNIQYF	TGTGCCAGCAGCCCAGGCTTAGCCAAAAACATTCAGTACTTC
TRBV5-1	TRBJ2-1	TRBD1	NA	CASSLVTGDQNEQFF	TGCGCCAGCAGCTTGGTCACAGGGGACCAGAATGAGCAGTTCTTC
TRBV6-2/TRBV6-3	TRBJ1-5	NA	NA	CASSDSLAHQPQHF	TGTGCCAGCAGCGACAGTCTGGCTCATCAGCCCCAGCATTTT
TRBV24-1	TRBJ2-7	TRBD1	NA	CATSDFRSGDRSYEQYF	TGTGCCACCAGTGATTTCCGCTCGGGGGACAGGTCCTACGAGCAGTACTTC
TRBV30	TRBJ2-7	NA	NA	CAWGLSYEQYF	TGTGCCTGGGGACTCTCCTACGAGCAGTACTTC
TRBV19	TRBJ1-1	TRBD1	NA	CASSIGTGTRNPEAFF	TGTGCCAGTAGTATTGGGACAGGGACGAGGAATCCTGAAGCTTTCTTT
TRBV28	TRBJ1-6	NA	few	CASSSSAGGRSPLHF	TGTGCCAGCAGTTCCTCGGCCGGGGGAAGGTCACCCCTCCACTTT
TRBV29-1	TRBJ2-1	TRBD1	NA	CSMDPGTGGGGEQFF	TGCAGCATGGACCCCGGGACAGGGGGCGGAGGCGAGCAGTTCTTC
TRBV10-3	TRBJ1-6	NA	NA	CAISDRDTYNSPLHF	TGTGCCATCAGTGACCGGGACACATATAATTCACCCCTCCACTTT
TRBV6-2/TRBV6-3	TRBJ2-7	TRBD2	NA	CASSPPVAGGAYEQYF	TGTGCCAGCAGTCCCCCGGTAGCGGGGGGTGCCTACGAGCAGTACTTC
TRBV28	TRBJ1-1	TRBD1	few	CASSLPRDRGYGRTEAFF	TGTGCCAGCAGTTTACCGCGGGACAGGGGGTATGGTCGGACTGAAGCTTTCTTT
TRBV3-1/TRBV3-2	TRBJ2-5	TRBD1	NA	CASRGGTGRGETQYF	TGTGCCAGCAGAGGAGGGACAGGGAGAGGGGAGACCCAGTACTTC
TRBV7-9	TRBJ2-3	TRBD2	NA	CASSLQPGLGLTSTDTQYF	TGTGCCAGCAGCTTACAGCCGGGACTAGGATTAACTAGCACAGATACGCAGTATTTT
TRBV12-3/TRBV12-4	TRBJ2-5	NA	NA	CASSLGRKETQYF	TGTGCCAGCAGTTTGGGCCGGAAGGAGACCCAGTACTTC
TRBV11-2	TRBJ2-1	TRBD2	NA	CASSRTSGGHNEQFF	TGTGCCAGCTCAAGGACTAGCGGGGGGCACAATGAGCAGTTCTTC
TRBV5-1	TRBJ2-5	NA	NA	CASSLQGQETQYF	TGCGCCAGCAGCTTACAGGGCCAAGAGACCCAGTACTTC
TRBV30	TRBJ1-3	TRBD1	NA	CAGSLGQGSGNTIYF	TGTGCCGGGAGTTTGGGACAGGGGTCTGGAAACACCATATATTTT
TRBV5-1	TRBJ2-2	TRBD2	NA	CASSSGLAGPGGGELFF	TGCGCCAGCAGCTCGGGACTAGCGGGACCTGGGGGCGGGGAGCTGTTTTTT
TRBV3-1/TRBV3-2	TRBJ2-1	TRBD2	NA	CASSQGLAGFREQFF	TGTGCCAGCAGCCAAGGACTAGCGGGGTTTCGGGAGCAGTTCTTC
TRBV5-6	TRBJ2-3	NA	NA	CASSGGTNTDTQYF	TGTGCCAGCAGCGGGGGGACCAACACAGATACGCAGTATTTT
TRBV7-9	TRBJ2-1	NA	NA	CASSGPDGGWGNEQFF	TGTGCCAGCAGCGGCCCAGACGGAGGGTGGGGCAATGAGCAGTTCTTC
TRBV28	TRBJ1-6	TRBD1	NA	CASLTGQLFSSLHF	TGTGCCAGTTTGACGGGACAGCTCTTTTCGTCCCTCCACTTT